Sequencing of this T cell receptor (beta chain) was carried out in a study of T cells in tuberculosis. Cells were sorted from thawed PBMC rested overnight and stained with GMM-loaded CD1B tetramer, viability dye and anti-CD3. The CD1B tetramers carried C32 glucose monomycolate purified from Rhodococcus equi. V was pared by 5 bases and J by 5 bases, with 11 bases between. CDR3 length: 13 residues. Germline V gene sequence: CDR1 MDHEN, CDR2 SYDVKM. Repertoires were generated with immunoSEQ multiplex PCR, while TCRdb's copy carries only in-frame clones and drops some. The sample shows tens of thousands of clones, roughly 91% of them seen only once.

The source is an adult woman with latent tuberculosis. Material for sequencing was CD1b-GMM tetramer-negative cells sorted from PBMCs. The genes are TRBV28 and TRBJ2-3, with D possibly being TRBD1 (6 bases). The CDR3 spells CASSPQGRDTQYF. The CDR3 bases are TGTGCCAGCAGTCCACAGGGACGAGATACGCAGTATTTT.